This passage covers 3 T cell receptor beta chains from one sample sequenced in a study of Tregs in tolerant kidney transplant recipients. Their specific antigens are unknown. Clones were read by immunoSEQ multiplex PCR, and TCRdb kept only the in-frame ones, dropping some. The repertoire holds approximately 30,000 clones, with 82% as singletons. The sequencing sample was made of Tregs from blood cultured with allogeneic cells. The source is a human donor in good health.

This clone is large in the sample. The rearrangement links TRBV7-6 to TRBJ1-2; no firm D call. From germline, CDR1 is SGHVS and CDR2 FNYEAQ. The V gene lost 4 bases and the J gene lost 6 bases, with 12 bases spanning the gap. The CDR3 has 13 amino acids. This CDR3 is CASSSHAFDGYTF. Written as DNA, the CDR3 is TGTGCCAGCAGCTCCCACGCCTTTGATGGCTACACCTTC.

J is TRBJ1-2 and V is TRBV29-1; no reliable D call. The length of the CDR3 is 14 residues. Germline loops: CDR1 SQVTM, CDR2 ANQGSEA. Trimming shortened V by 4 bases and J by 6 bases, and 18 bases separated the two germline ends. The CDR3 spells CSVVGPADLNGYTF. CDR3 nucleotide sequence: TGCAGCGTTGTCGGGCCAGCAGATTTAAATGGCTACACCTTC.

V is TRBV19 and J is TRBJ1-1; D gene uncertain. V shed 3 bases and J shed 1 base, with 15 bases lying between them. The CDR3 sequence is 16 residues long. Germline V gene lookup returns CDR1 LNHDA and CDR2 SQIVND (reference sequence). The CDR3, as DNA: TGTGCCAGTAGTATCACCGGGGTTTTAGGGAACACTGAAGCTTTCTTT. Encoded protein: CASSITGVLGNTEAFF.